These 9 T cell receptor beta chains share one sample of origin, sequenced in a study of radiation and T cells in renal cell carcinoma. Time point here: baseline pretreatment blood. Regarding treatment: 15 Gy SBRT to primary tumor, nephrectomy 4 weeks later. The table came from immunoSEQ multiplex PCR; TCRdb's copy has only in-frame clones and leaves some out. The sample contains around 160,000 clones, 88% of which appear only once. The input for sequencing was blood, taken from a patient whose treatment included radiotherapy and nephrectomy. The receptor set was obtained from a woman aged 70-85 years with renal cell carcinoma.

This clone was picked up one time. The rearrangement joins TRBV7-2 to TRBJ2-7, with 10 bases identical to TRBD2. The junction had 4 bases not matched to a gene; V was cut back by 5 bases and J by 0 bases. Per the germline V gene, CDR1 is SGHTA and CDR2 is FQGNSA. The CDR3 is 15 amino acids. The CDR3: CASSPRTSGSYEQYF. CDR3 DNA: TGTGCCAGCAGCCCAAGGACTAGCGGCTCCTACGAGCAGTACTTC.

On this clone itself: One end of the junction fails to match germline, which may point to a read error. The chain combines TRBV20-1 with TRBJ2-7, with a weak D call TRBD1 (6 bases). CDR1 and CDR2 (germline): DFQATT, SNEGSKA (reference sequence). The CDR3 runs to 10 residues. DNA for the CDR3: TGCAGTGCTGTACACCGGGACACAGTCTTC. It encodes CSAVHRDTVF.

V gene TRBV19 combines with J gene TRBJ2-1; D may be TRBD1 (6 bases). The V end lost 5 bases, the J end lost 7 bases, and 15 bases lay between the germline ends. Germline CDR1 reads LNHDA; CDR2 reads SQIVND (reference sequence). The CDR3 length is 14 residues. The CDR3 nucleotides read TGTGCCAGTAGTGCCCAGGGACATTCGAATGAGCAGTTCTTC. Its translation is CASSAQGHSNEQFF.

The rearrangement uses TRBV4-3 and TRBJ2-1; D not resolved. V was clipped by 0 bases and J by 6 bases, with 6 bases between them. The length of the CDR3 is 13 residues. Germline-derived CDR1 and CDR2 are LGHNA and YSLEER. The CDR3 loop reads CASSQDYFNEQFF. The DNA of the CDR3 is TGCGCCAGCAGCCAAGACTATTTCAATGAGCAGTTCTTC.

V gene TRBV4-3 combines with J gene TRBJ1-2, with D hard to call. The CDR3 has 14 residues. V gave up 3 bases and J gave up 7 bases, with 15 bases separating them. Germline-derived CDR1 and CDR2 are LGHNA and YSLEER. CDR3 DNA sequence: TGCGCCAGCAGCCAGGTCGGAGGCAACGGTGGCTACACCTTC. Translation: CASSQVGGNGGYTF.

This chain links TRBV5-1 with TRBJ2-7; the D gene is possibly TRBD2 (7 bases). The V and J ends lost 5 bases and 1 base respectively, with 16 bases between them. CDR3 size: 15 residues. In germline, CDR1 is SGHRS, CDR2 YFSETQ. CDR3 in DNA: TGCGCCAGCAGTACCCCTCGGGGGGCATCCTACGAGCAGTACTTC. Translated: CASSTPRGASYEQYF.

This clone was observed a handful of times. This sequence joins TRBV2 and TRBJ1-6; D might be TRBD1 (6 bases). V was clipped by 2 bases and J by 9 bases, with 14 bases between them. The CDR3 has 15 amino acids. CDR1 is SNHLY, CDR2 FYNNEI, per germline. The CDR3 is CASSELRGGGSPLHF. The CDR3 DNA follows: TGTGCCAGCAGTGAATTACGGGGAGGGGGTTCACCCCTCCACTTT.

This clone was picked up one time. The chain carries TRBV10-3 and TRBJ2-1, with 11 bases identical to TRBD2. The ends lost 4 bases at V and 7 bases at J; junction bases unmatched: 6. The CDR3 spans 15 residues. From germline, CDR1 is ENHRY and CDR2 SYGVKD. The CDR3 nucleotides read TGTGCCATCAGTGGGATAGCGGGGGGGCCTAATGAGCAGTTCTTC. As protein: CAISGIAGGPNEQFF.

V usage is TRBV30 and J usage is TRBJ1-2; 9 bases are shared with TRBD1. Germline V gene lookup returns CDR1 GTSNPN and CDR2 SVGIG (reference sequence). The ends lost 3 bases at V and 14 bases at J; junction bases unmatched: 19. This CDR3 is built from 15 residues. The DNA of the CDR3 is TGTGCCTGGAGCCCTCGGGGGCAAACAGGGGGCGGTGGAACCTTC. Residues: CAWSPRGQTGGGGTF.